These T cell receptor beta chains were read from a single sample in a study of vaccination effects on CD4 cells after COVID-19. The repertoire was sequenced with immunoSEQ multiplex PCR; TCRdb's copy has only in-frame clones and lacks some. The profile covers fewer than 25,000 clones, with roughly 73% appearing a single time and approximately 12% taken by the ten largest. No cognate antigen is known for these TCRs. The sequencing used CD4+ T cells from PBMCs cultured with HCoV-229E spike peptides, collected before COVID-19 vaccination. Source of these receptors: a human donor who received a COVID-19 vaccine. Each CDR3 is given with its conserved first and last residue. Fields, in order: V gene, clone size, J gene, CDR3 protein. Clone size is shown for a subset of rows, as once, few, many or a class of expanded clone.

>TRBV30|-|TRBJ1-1
CAWSVNRRNTEAFF
>TRBV5-4|-|TRBJ2-7
CASSIDRVYEQYF
>TRBV4-1|-|TRBJ1-5
CASSQDPGQGRQPQHF
>TRBV5-1|once|TRBJ2-1
CASSPRTTWNEQFF
>TRBV29-1|-|TRBJ1-5
CSVVGSGNQPQHF
>TRBV24-1|-|TRBJ2-2
CATGTGRTNTGELFF
>TRBV19|-|TRBJ1-5
CASSIRGSTYQPQHF
>TRBV6-1|few|TRBJ1-3
CASSERDRGTTIYF
>TRBV4-2|-|TRBJ1-6
CASSQESARNSPLHF
>TRBV7-2|-|TRBJ2-2
CASSPNQGGPRTGELFF
>TRBV27|-|TRBJ2-2
CASSFYTGELFF
>TRBV7-9|-|TRBJ1-2
CASSQGRGSGYTF
>TRBV18|few|TRBJ1-1
CASSSQGQETEAFF
>TRBV2|-|TRBJ2-7
CASLYYSSEQYF
>TRBV18|-|TRBJ2-7
CASSPRDRGLEQYF
>TRBV6-5|-|-
CASRTVAGGSYEQYF
>TRBV14|-|TRBJ1-6
CASSKQGARNSPLHF
>TRBV10-1|few|TRBJ1-2
CASSGRTGAYDGYTF
>TRBV10-3|-|TRBJ2-7
CAISESTGSAEQYF
>TRBV30|-|TRBJ2-1
CAWSLDYNEQFF
>TRBV7-9|once|TRBJ2-6
CASNGRHSGANVLTF
>TRBV15|-|TRBJ2-2
CATSSETGNTGELFF
>TRBV7-9|few|TRBJ1-2
CASSFDRGAGYTF
>TRBV5-4|-|TRBJ1-4
CASSLETGPNEKLFF
>TRBV25-1|-|TRBJ1-1
CASSGTGGPGTEAFF
>TRBV9|few|TRBJ1-2
CASSADPDSNYGYTF
>TRBV29-1|few|TRBJ2-1
CSVPKTGTGVWNEQFF
>TRBV19|-|TRBJ2-3
CASKEGGGITDTQYF
>TRBV12-2|-|TRBJ2-1
CASRSRRAGEGFF
>TRBV14|-|TRBJ1-2
CASSPYIGVGGYTF
>TRBV11-2|-|TRBJ2-5
CASSLNGASGMLGETQYF
>TRBV27|-|TRBJ2-5
CASRGLQETQYF
>TRBV10-2|few|TRBJ2-7
CASIPSGSSYEQYF
>TRBV10-2|-|TRBJ2-3
CASSDQGTDTQYF
>TRBV5-5|-|TRBJ2-7
CASSSIYGAAYEQYF
>TRBV11-2|-|TRBJ2-7
CASSLVGVGIYEQYF
>TRBV3-1/TRBV3-2|-|TRBJ2-7
CASSLRSDRGGGNEQYF
>TRBV19|large|TRBJ2-6
CASSIDSPRQGSGANVLTF
>TRBV27|-|TRBJ1-1
CASSSPQGSMNTEAFF
>TRBV5-1|-|TRBJ2-5
CASSLMGTGKETQYF
>TRBV18|-|TRBJ2-3
CASSPRPLTGTGADTQYF
>TRBV5-8|-|TRBJ2-1
CASRNRASGNEQFF
>TRBV5-1|-|TRBJ1-4
CASSSVGGTTNEKLFF
>TRBV9|-|TRBJ2-1
CASSGGPGQLGNEQFF
>TRBV10-3|-|TRBJ2-6
CAISGRDGSSGANVLTF
>TRBV5-1|-|TRBJ2-5
CASSLQPRGETQYF
>TRBV4-2|-|TRBJ2-7
CASSHSRDRDYEQYF
>TRBV19|-|TRBJ2-7
CASGRDTIYEQYF
>TRBV12-5|-|TRBJ2-2
CASGLVVTGNTGELFF
>TRBV11-3|-|TRBJ2-1
CASSRTAGSGDNEQFF
>TRBV7-2|few|TRBJ2-7
CASRLPGTSGNYEQYF
>TRBV7-9|few|TRBJ1-1
CASSWDNTEAFF
>TRBV4-1|-|TRBJ2-7
CASSWHPDRGGTYEQYF